This record looks at one T cell receptor (beta chain) sequence and its context. Its antigen specificity is not known. Within one base of it there is no much larger clone, and no base qualities were kept. The collaborating institutions used their own protocols to collect whole blood in K2EDTA tubes. For TCRbeta analysis, collaborators shipped samples as frozen whole blood, isolated PBMCs, or DNA extracted from either of those sample types. This sample was taken from a study of blood T cell repertoires in COVID-19 (dated by TCRdb to 2018 to 2021). At the level of the whole study: Collaborator samples came from the United States, Italy and Spain and covered acute and convalescent phases of COVID-19. Deeply sampled blood TCRbeta repertoires from subjects exposed to, actively infected with, or recovered from COVID-19 were included in the dataset. The material from the prospective study consisted of cDNA or gDNA derived from T cells, B-cell-depleted T cells, or PBMCs. Samples were obtained from the ongoing ImmuneRACE study (first 160 participants) and from about 1,300 subjects provided by 6 global collaborators. The sample metadata nearly always contained a de-identified subject ID, COVID-19 status, age in years and sex. The repertoires were made available in a free public database intended to serve as a resource for research on the immune response to SARS-CoV-2. HLA class I and class II types, where available, came from metadata supplied by the sample provider rather than from assay-based typing.

Broader findings and caveats from the paper: The quantity of clinical and demographic metadata differed by source and by participant and was supplied without curation.

TCRbeta CDR3 regions were amplified from genomic DNA using the immunoSEQ Assay, a bias-controlled multiplex PCR. Per the source publication's procedure: The number of nucleated cells in each sample was estimated by amplification of reference gene primers within the assay. To quantify the absolute abundance of each unique TCRbeta CDR3 rearrangement, sequence reads were collapsed and filtered. Productive Simpson clonality was computed per sample as the square root of Simpson's diversity index over productive rearrangements. TCRdb stores this immuneACCESS table with in-frame sequences only. Part of the clones is absent; in the studies checked, under half of the shortfall reflects unresolved V genes, and no reason is known for the rest. V, J and clone size are taken as reported in that table, and D and trimming were inferred from the DNA itself. This sample comprises 200,000 to 250,000 clones, just under 85% of them detected only once. Under 4.5% of the sample belongs to the ten largest clones.

The germline V gene provides CDR1 SGHRS and CDR2 YFSETQ. Germline trimming: 4 bases from V, 3 bases from J; junction bases outside gene matches: 4. Inclusive of the bounding cysteine and phenylalanine, the CDR3 is 14 residues long. Kept here is only the CDR3 DNA, which spans 42 bases and is read in frame from base 1. This receptor was taken from a man in his fifties or sixties with acute or convalescent COVID-19. Here the chain combines TRBV5-1 and TRBJ1-2; 9 junctional bases match TRBD1. The source material was peripheral blood. The CDR3 protein is CASSRDRVDYGYTF. Read as DNA, the sequence is TGCGCCAGCAGCCGGGACAGGGTGGACTATGGCTACACCTTC. Reference TRBV5-1 and TRBJ1-2 proteins supply the regions before and after the CDR3; the full variable domain is: KAGVTQTPRYLIKTRGQQVTLSCSPISGHRSVSWYQQTPGQGLQFLFEYFSETQRNKGNFPGRFSGRQFSNSRSEMNVSTLELGDSALYLCASSRDRVDYGYTFGSGTRLTVV.